This passage covers 8 T cell receptor beta chains from one sample sequenced in a study of memory B cells and T cells in multiple sclerosis. No antigen has been identified for these receptors. Only in-frame clones appear in the TCRdb table, and some are missing; sequencing was by immunoSEQ multiplex PCR. The sample holds 290 or so clones, 88% seen once. CFSE-dim autoproliferating and CFSE-high non-proliferating T cells from unstimulated culture were sequenced separately. Approximately 5x10^7 CFSE-labeled PBMCs were cultured less than eight days unstimulated, then replicate wells were pooled. The sample taken for sequencing was PBMCs from blood kept in culture. All receptors come from a human donor with multiple sclerosis.

The CDR3 is CAISQGRFNYGYTF. The CDR3 bases are TGTGCCATCAGCCAGGGTAGATTTAACTATGGCTACACCTTC. The J gene is TRBJ1-2, the V gene TRBV10-3; D is possibly TRBD1 (5 bases). The ends were cut back, 6 bases at V and 1 base at J, with 12 bases in the middle. From germline, CDR1 is ENHRY and CDR2 SYGVKD. The CDR3 runs to 14 residues.

This chain joins TRBV21-1 and TRBJ1-5. TRBV21-1 is tagged as a pseudogene. This CDR3 contains 17 residues. As DNA, the CDR3 is TGTGCCAGCAGCCGGCCGGTAGCTACATGGCATCATCAGCCCCAGCATTTT. It encodes CASSRPVATWHHQPQHF.

This clone appeared a single time. The chain carries TRBV5-1 and TRBJ2-5; D gene uncertain. The V gene's germline CDR1 is SGHRS and CDR2 YFSETQ. V lost 4 bases, J lost 2 bases, and 12 bases lay in between. The CDR3 has 14 amino acids. CDR3 in DNA: TGCGCCAGCAGCCTGGGCGAGAGACAAGAGACCCAGTACTTC. Its protein product is CASSLGERQETQYF.

The V gene is TRBV4-2, the J gene TRBJ2-5; 13 positions agree with TRBD2. The CDR3 contains 15 residues. CDR1 and CDR2 from the germline V gene are LGHNA and YNFKEQ. V shed 2 bases, J shed 5 bases, and the junction held 2 bases outside the gene matches. CDR3 loop: CASSQPGLAGETQYF. DNA of the CDR3: TGTGCCAGCAGCCAACCGGGACTAGCGGGGGAGACCCAGTACTTC.

The V gene is TRBV10-3, the J gene TRBJ2-7; TRBD2 matches at 10 bases. With 6 bases clipped from V and 3 bases from J, the junction kept 5 bases outside the gene matches. The CDR3 has 14 amino acids. Germline V gene data show CDR1 as ENHRY and CDR2 as SYGVKD. The CDR3 loop reads CAISLAGENYEQYF. The CDR3 nucleotides read TGTGCCATCAGCCTAGCGGGGGAGAACTACGAGCAGTACTTC.

The chain links TRBV30 to TRBJ2-7; TRBD2 is a possible D gene (6 bases). The CDR3 spans 12 residues. V gave up 0 bases and J gave up 5 bases, with 8 bases separating them. Germline CDR1 and CDR2: GTSNPN and SVGIG (reference sequence). The CDR3 region is CAWSVWGDEQYF. CDR3 coding DNA: TGTGCCTGGAGTGTATGGGGGGACGAGCAGTACTTC.

V usage is TRBV6-4 and J usage is TRBJ1-5; D is perhaps TRBD1 (5 bases). Between the trimmed V and J ends, which lost 0 bases and 7 bases, there was a span of 13 bases. The germline V gene encodes CDR1 MRHNA and CDR2 SNTAGT. The CDR3 runs to 15 residues. The DNA of the CDR3 is TGTGCCAGCAGTGACTCCACAGGCATTATACAGCCCCAGCATTTT. Residues: CASSDSTGIIQPQHF.

The rearrangement uses TRBV10-1 and TRBJ1-1; TRBD1 matches 10 bases. The CDR3 is 17 residues long. Trimming took 2 bases from V and 0 from J; bases not matched to a gene: 6. Germline V lookup: CDR1 WNHNN, CDR2 SYGVQD (reference sequence). The CDR3 nucleotides are TGCGCCAGCAGTGAGAGACAGGGGGCGGGAATGAACACTGAAGCTTTCTTT. This encodes CASSERQGAGMNTEAFF.